Below, 27 T cell receptor beta chains from the same sample are listed, as sequenced in a study of cytomegalovirus exposure and HLA in healthy donors. Primers included in the PCR were 60 Vbeta and 13 Jbeta primers. Generated by immunoSEQ multiplex PCR, the TCRdb table keeps only in-frame clones and is missing some. Altogether 150,000 or so clones are present, around 80% being singletons, with the ten largest covering approximately 0.76%. What was sequenced was PBMCs. Receptors were obtained from a female donor in good health and CMV-seronegative.

The chain has TRBV4-1 and TRBJ2-5, with 10 bases fitting TRBD1. The better agreement between TRBJ2-7 and the DNA end casts doubt on the J call. Germline V gives CDR1 MGHRA, CDR2 YSYEKL. The CDR3 sequence is 13 residues long. CDR3 residues: CASSPGQGNEQYF. DNA of the CDR3: TGCGCCAGCAGCCCGGGACAGGGGAACGAGCAGTACTTC.

A single count supports this clone. V and J are TRBV7-9 and TRBJ1-1; 8 positions agree with TRBD1. Unmatched junction bases numbered 5, after V lost 4 bases and J lost 4 bases. The CDR3 is 14 amino acids. Per germline, CDR1 SEHNR and CDR2 FQNEAQ (reference sequence). CDR3 amino acids: CASSSRGQGTEAFF. CDR3 sequence (DNA): TGTGCCAGCAGCTCCAGGGGGCAGGGCACTGAAGCTTTCTTT. Full variable domain (outside the CDR3, taken from reference TRBV7-9 and TRBJ1-1): DTGVSQNPRHKITKRGQNVTFRCDPISEHNRLYWYRQTLGQGPEFLTYFQNEAQLEKSRLLSDRFSAERPKGSFSTLEIQRTEQGDSAMYLCASSSRGQGTEAFFGQGTRLTVV.

This rearrangement joins TRBV5-5 to TRBJ2-6; a possible D gene is TRBD2 (6 bases). The CDR3 runs 17 residues. With 4 bases removed from V and 1 base from J, the gap between germline ends came to 15 bases. From germline, CDR1 is SGHKS and CDR2 YYEKEE (reference sequence). For the CDR3, the DNA is TGTGCCAGCAGCCCTACCGGGAGTAGGTCTGGGGCCAACGTCCTGACTTTC. Translated: CASSPTGSRSGANVLTF. The entire variable domain, with the rest obtained from reference TRBV5-5 and TRBJ2-6, is as follows: DAGVTQSPTHLIKTRGQQVTLRCSPISGHKSVSWYQQVLGQGPQFIFQYYEKEERGRGNFPDRFSARQFPNYSSELNVNALLLGDSALYLCASSPTGSRSGANVLTFGAGSRLTVL.

This clone was counted once. This chain links TRBV18 with TRBJ1-3, with TRBD1 identical over 11 bases. The CDR3 length is 18 residues. Germline V gives CDR1 KGHSH, CDR2 LQKENI. V dropped 5 bases and J dropped 1; count of bases not matched to a gene: 10. The CDR3 sequence: CASSGGQGALTSGNTIYF. As DNA, the CDR3 is TGTGCCAGCTCAGGTGGACAGGGGGCGCTTACGTCTGGAAACACCATATATTTT.

V gene TRBV7-9 combines with J gene TRBJ2-3, with a tentative D call TRBD1 (5 bases). CDR3 length: 14 amino acids. V lost 6 bases and J 1 base, leaving 11 bases between the germline ends. Germline-derived CDR1 and CDR2 are SEHNR and FQNEAQ (reference sequence). The CDR3 DNA is TGTGCCAGCAGTCGACAGAGGCGCACAGATACGCAGTATTTT. Encoded protein: CASSRQRRTDTQYF. Full variable domain (outside the CDR3, taken from reference TRBV7-9 and TRBJ2-3): DTGVSQNPRHKITKRGQNVTFRCDPISEHNRLYWYRQTLGQGPEFLTYFQNEAQLEKSRLLSDRFSAERPKGSFSTLEIQRTEQGDSAMYLCASSRQRRTDTQYFGPGTRLTVL.

This sequence joins TRBV4-3 and TRBJ2-7; tentatively, D is TRBD1 (5 bases). V was cut by 2 bases and J by 3 bases, with 8 bases left in between. Germline V gene sequence: CDR1 LGHNA, CDR2 YSLEER. The CDR3 runs to 13 residues. DNA of the CDR3: TGCGCCAGCAGCCAAAACAGGCTCTACGAGCAGTACTTC. It yields the protein CASSQNRLYEQYF.

The chain is built from TRBV10-3 and TRBJ2-3; 10 bases map to TRBD2. This CDR3 comprises 15 residues. Germline V gene sequence: CDR1 ENHRY, CDR2 SYGVKD. The J segment lost 1 base and the V segment lost 4 bases, leaving 2 bases of the junction unmatched. CDR3 in DNA: TGTGCCATCAGTGCGGGACTAGCGCGCACAGATACGCAGTATTTT. It encodes CAISAGLARTDTQYF.

This chain connects TRBV29-1 to TRBJ2-7; 8 nucleotides agree with TRBD1. The CDR3 runs to 12 residues. The V and J ends lost 4 bases and 5 bases, in that order; junction bases with no gene match: 4. Germline-derived CDR1 and CDR2 are SQVTM and ANQGSEA. The chain's CDR3 is CSVAGGVHEQYF. For the CDR3, the DNA is TGCAGCGTTGCAGGGGGCGTCCACGAGCAGTACTTC.

The V call is TRBV19, the J call TRBJ1-1, with D tentatively TRBD1 (5 bases). Trimming took 2 bases from V and 6 from J, leaving 16 bases between them. The CDR3 is 15 residues long. CDR1 LNHDA and CDR2 SQIVND come from the germline V gene (reference sequence). This chain's CDR3 is CASSITGRGTSEAFF. The DNA of the CDR3 is TGTGCCAGTAGTATAACGGGGCGGGGGACCTCTGAAGCTTTCTTT.

J is TRBJ1-6 and V is TRBV19; 11 bases line up with TRBD1. V trimming: 7 bases; J trimming: 11 bases; junction bases outside the gene matches: 7. This CDR3 contains 14 residues. Germline CDR1 and CDR2: LNHDA and SQIVND (reference sequence). The CDR3 DNA reads TGTGCCAGTAAAAAGGACAGGGGGCATCCACCCCTCCACTTT. Translated, it gives CASKKDRGHPPLHF.

The genes are TRBV5-1 and TRBJ2-5, with 7 bases that match TRBD2. The V gene's germline CDR1 is SGHRS and CDR2 YFSETQ. This CDR3 is 15 amino acids long. The trim removed 1 base at V and 5 bases at J, leaving 8 bases unmatched. CDR3 DNA: TGCGCCAGCAGCTTGAAGGCGGGAGAAACGGAGACCCAGTACTTC. It encodes CASSLKAGETETQYF.

Only a few counts were recorded for this clone. The rearrangement uses TRBV19 and TRBJ1-2, with D perhaps TRBD1 (6 bases). The CDR3 is 13 amino acids. The germline V gene encodes CDR1 LNHDA and CDR2 SQIVND (reference sequence). The V gene lost 4 bases and the J gene lost 8 bases, with 14 bases spanning the gap. The CDR3 DNA is TGTGCCAGTAGTAGGACAGATAGGGGCGGCTACACCTTC. It specifies CASSRTDRGGYTF.

J is TRBJ1-6 and V is TRBV6-5, with D uncertain. CDR1 is MNHEY and CDR2 is SVGAGI in the germline V gene. CDR3 size: 14 residues. V lost 2 bases to trimming and J lost 4 bases, with 6 bases between them. CDR3 amino acids: CASSYGQYNSPLHF. The DNA of the CDR3 is TGTGCCAGCAGTTACGGGCAGTATAATTCACCCCTCCACTTT.

As for this clone: The junction does not match germline at one end; this may be a read error. The chain uses TRBV7-9 and TRBJ1-1; no clear D. The CDR3 is made up of 13 amino acids. The germline V gene encodes CDR1 SEHNR and CDR2 FQNEAQ (reference sequence). The CDR3 DNA reads TGTGCCGGCAGCGCCGACACGGAGGCCGAAGCTTTCTTT. Protein sequence: CAGSADTEAEAFF.

This clone was detected only once. The V and J genes are TRBV30 and TRBJ1-2; possible D gene TRBD1, 5 bases. Trimming shortened V by 4 bases and J by 7 bases, and 19 bases separated the two germline ends. The germline V gene has CDR1 GTSNPN and CDR2 SVGIG (reference sequence). The CDR3 sequence is 14 residues long. The CDR3 DNA follows: TGTGCCTGGAAATGGGTGGCGGGGGAGCGTGGCTACACCTTC. Translated, it gives CAWKWVAGERGYTF.

A few counts support this clone. The chain employs TRBV30 and TRBJ1-1; the D gene is possibly TRBD1 (5 bases). CDR1 GTSNPN and CDR2 SVGIG come from the germline V gene (reference sequence). Trimming took 5 bases from V and 6 from J, leaving 10 bases between them. There are 11 residues in the CDR3. This CDR3 reads CAWGHKAEAFF. The DNA of the CDR3 is TGTGCCTGGGGACACAAGGCTGAAGCTTTCTTT.

This clone was detected a few times. The chain couples TRBV6-4 to TRBJ2-3, with 7 bases matching TRBD2. CDR3 length: 14 residues. Per the germline V gene, CDR1 is MRHNA and CDR2 is SNTAGT. The junction had 5 bases not matched to a gene; V was cut back by 3 bases and J by 5 bases. The CDR3 reads CASSEGGFLDTQYF. The DNA for the CDR3 is TGTGCCAGCAGTGAGGGAGGGTTCCTAGATACGCAGTATTTT.

This clone was picked up a small number of times. CDR3 nucleotide sequence: TGCGCCAGCGGGGCGGGGACAGGGGCAGGGGACGAGCAGTACTTC. It specifies CASGAGTGAGDEQYF. The chain is built from TRBV4-3 and TRBJ2-7; 10 nucleotides match TRBD1. The ends lost 8 bases at V and 5 bases at J; junction bases unmatched: 12. Germline CDR1 is LGHNA and CDR2 is YSLEER. This CDR3 spans 15 amino acids.

This clone was counted between two and nine times. The V call is TRBV4-2, the J call TRBJ2-3, with D possibly being TRBD2 (5 bases). V was pared by 2 bases and J by 2 bases, with 17 bases between. The CDR3 runs to 17 residues. In germline, CDR1 is LGHNA, CDR2 YNFKEQ. CDR3 DNA: TGTGCCAGCAGCCAATCCCTAGCCTTCCACGCCACAGATACGCAGTATTTT. Translated, it gives CASSQSLAFHATDTQYF.

The chain has TRBV18 and TRBJ2-3; 7 nucleotides line up with TRBD1. The CDR3 contains 17 residues. In germline, CDR1 is KGHSH, CDR2 LQKENI. V was pared by 6 bases and J by 3 bases, with 15 bases of the junction left unmatched. CDR3 protein: CASSRNRDRPRTDTQYF. The CDR3 DNA reads as TGTGCCAGCTCTAGGAACCGGGACAGACCACGAACAGATACGCAGTATTTT.

The CDR3 loop is CASSLIGGGLAGGSEQFF. CDR3 bases: TGCGCCAGCAGCTTGATTGGCGGCGGACTAGCGGGGGGTAGCGAGCAGTTCTTC. The chain combines TRBV5-1 with TRBJ2-1; TRBD2 aligns across 14 bases. Trimming took 1 base from V and 10 from J; bases not matched to a gene: 13. Germline V lookup: CDR1 SGHRS, CDR2 YFSETQ. This CDR3 spans 18 amino acids.

V is TRBV6-1 and J is TRBJ2-7; D perhaps matches TRBD1 (6 bases). This CDR3 contains 13 residues. Trimming took 10 bases from V and 2 from J, leaving 15 bases between them. CDR1 and CDR2 from the germline V gene are MNHNS and SASEGT. The CDR3 spells CATGGTTTYEQYF. The CDR3 DNA reads TGTGCCACCGGTGGGACAACTACCTACGAGCAGTACTTC.

This chain connects TRBV2 to TRBJ2-7; 9 bases agree with TRBD1. V shed 6 bases and J 9 bases; nucleotides not matched to a gene: 9. The CDR3 runs 13 residues. Germline V CDR1 and CDR2: SNHLY, FYNNEI. CDR3 coding DNA: TGTGCCAGCAGCGCCGGGACAGGGTTCGGGCAGTACTTC. This encodes CASSAGTGFGQYF.

The chain carries TRBV5-1 and TRBJ1-1; tentatively, D is TRBD1 (6 bases). This CDR3 has 13 amino acids. From germline, CDR1 is SGHRS and CDR2 YFSETQ. V was clipped by 5 bases and J by 5 bases, with 13 bases between them. CDR3 sequence reads: CASRKGEGTEAFF. The CDR3 DNA follows: TGCGCCAGCAGAAAGGGGGAAGGGACTGAAGCTTTCTTT.

This chain links TRBV7-2 with TRBJ1-2; D gene unclear. Germline V gene data show CDR1 as SGHTA and CDR2 as FQGNSA. The CDR3 has 14 residues. Between the trimmed V and J ends, which lost 1 base and 10 bases, there was a span of 16 bases. CDR3 protein: CASSLGGSADLYTF. DNA for the CDR3: TGTGCCAGCAGCTTAGGCGGAAGCGCAGACCTCTACACCTTC.

A few counts support this clone. The CDR3 here is CASSATENTEAFF. DNA of the CDR3: TGTGCCAGCAGCGCAACAGAGAACACTGAAGCTTTCTTT. The rearrangement joins TRBV6-4 to TRBJ1-1; the D is unclear. Germline CDR1 MRHNA, CDR2 SNTAGT. V dropped 6 bases and J dropped 1 base, with 9 bases sitting between them. CDR3 length: 13 residues.

The count of this clone is one. The V and J genes are TRBV28 and TRBJ1-6; D is perhaps TRBD1 (5 bases). The CDR3 has 14 residues. Germline CDR1 is MDHEN and CDR2 is SYDVKM. V was pared by 11 bases and J by 9 bases, with 20 bases between. The CDR3 nucleotides are TGTGCCTGCAAGAGGAGGGACCTCTCTTCACCCCTCCACTTT. Protein sequence: CACKRRDLSSPLHF. The entire variable domain, with the rest obtained from reference TRBV28 and TRBJ1-6, is as follows: DVKVTQSSRYLVKRTGEKVFLECVQDMDHENMFWYRQDPGLGLRLIYFSYDVKMKEKGDIPEGYSVSREKKERFSLILESASTNQTSMYLCACKRRDLSSPLHFGNGTRLTVT.